This T cell receptor beta chain appears in the sequencing data of a study of T cell responses to AZD1222 COVID-19 vaccine. This CDR3 has 12 residues. Looked up from germline, CDR1 is SQVTM and CDR2 is ANQGSEA. Between the trimmed V and J ends, which lost 4 bases and 2 bases, there was a span of 9 bases. Sequenced by immunoSEQ multiplex PCR; TCRdb stores in-frame clones only, minus some. The sample records about 110,000 clones, roughly 87% being singletons. This sequence originates from an adult who received the AZD1222 COVID-19 vaccine. The sequences come from peripheral blood, collected 28 days after the second AZD1222 dose. The chain links TRBV29-1 to TRBJ2-7, with a possible D match to TRBD2 (7 bases). CDR3 sequence (DNA): TGCAGCGTTGGAGGGGGGGCCTACGAGCAGTACTTC. Amino acid sequence: CSVGGGAYEQYF.